This T cell receptor (beta chain) was captured in a study of CXCR4 blockade with PD-1 therapy in pancreatic cancer. Study-wide results and caveats: Convergent selection by common tumor antigens was suggested by nucleotide rearrangement counts. Survival did not correlate with tumor clonality, which averaged 0.14 versus 0.05. Sequencing covered TCRbeta chains only, not alpha chains.

No neoadjuvant therapy was given before resection to the patients supplying these archived tumor blocks. Measured with immunoSEQ multiplex PCR; TCRdb has only the in-frame clones, and not every one. The sample carries roughly 15,000 clones, 55% to 85% recorded once. A word on this clone: The antigen remains undetermined.

What was sequenced was tumor tissue. The sequence was obtained from a human donor with pancreatic ductal adenocarcinoma.

The CDR3 loop is CASSIARVTSNYEQFF. Written as DNA, the CDR3 is TGTGCCAGTAGTATAGCCAGGGTCACTAGCAACTATGAGCAGTTCTTC. This chain connects TRBV19 to TRBJ2-1, with D perhaps TRBD2 (6 bases). This CDR3 contains 16 residues. Germline V gene lookup returns CDR1 LNHDA and CDR2 SQIVND (reference sequence). Trimming removed 1 base from V and 8 bases from J, with 18 bases in between.